Shown below are 12 T cell receptor beta chains from a single sample sequenced in a study of cytomegalovirus exposure and HLA in healthy donors. Produced via immunoSEQ multiplex PCR; TCRdb's table is partial and in-frame only. The sample has some 100,000 clones; around 89% are singletons. Sequenced material: PBMCs. Receptors were obtained from a man aged 18 to 29 in good health and CMV-seronegative.

This clone was seen once. The chain uses TRBV12-5 and TRBJ2-1; 9 bases fit TRBD2. The ends lost 1 base at V and 4 bases at J; junction bases unmatched: 5. Germline V gives CDR1 LGHNT, CDR2 FRNRAP. CDR3 length: 16 residues. For the CDR3, the DNA is TGTGCTAGTGGTTTGGCTGGACTAGCGCCTTACAATGAGCAGTTCTTC. It yields the protein CASGLAGLAPYNEQFF. Full variable domain (remainder filled in from reference TRBV12-5 and TRBJ2-1): DARVTQTPRHKVTEMGQEVTMRCQPILGHNTVFWYRQTMMQGLELLAYFRNRAPLDDSGMPKDRFSAEMPDATLATLKIQPSEPRDSAVYFCASGLAGLAPYNEQFFGPGTRLTVL.

In this sample, this clone turned up once. The J gene is TRBJ2-1, the V gene TRBV7-9; D not resolved. This CDR3 spans 11 amino acids. Trimming took off 5 bases at V and 10 bases at J, with 9 bases between the two ends. Germline CDR1 is SEHNR and CDR2 is FQNEAQ (reference sequence). The CDR3 sequence: CASSDLREQFF. The CDR3 DNA reads TGTGCCAGCAGCGATCTCCGGGAGCAGTTCTTC.

The chain carries TRBV19 and TRBJ2-1; 7 bases match TRBD1. The CDR3 has 16 amino acids. Germline V gene data show CDR1 as LNHDA and CDR2 as SQIVND (reference sequence). The V and J ends lost 6 bases and 0 bases, in that order; junction bases with no gene match: 8. The CDR3 region is CASSPRGNISYNEQFF. The CDR3 nucleotides read TGTGCCAGTAGCCCCAGGGGGAATATCTCCTACAATGAGCAGTTCTTC.

This clone was seen more than once but under ten times. The CDR3 sequence is CAISESSTYEQYF. The CDR3 DNA follows: TGTGCCATCAGTGAGTCGTCCACTTACGAGCAGTACTTC. The rearrangement joins TRBV10-3 to TRBJ2-7; D not certain. This CDR3 has 13 amino acids. Trimming removed 0 bases at V and 4 bases at J, with 7 bases between. From germline, CDR1 is ENHRY and CDR2 SYGVKD.

The V and J genes are TRBV18 and TRBJ2-7; maybe TRBD2 (7 bases). CDR1 is KGHSH and CDR2 is LQKENI in the germline V gene. The V gene lost 7 bases and the J gene lost 4 bases, with 11 bases spanning the gap. This CDR3 has 12 amino acids. Written as DNA, the CDR3 is TGTGCCAGCTTGGGAGGGGGTTACGAGCAGTACTTC. Its protein product is CASLGGGYEQYF.

The chain is built from TRBV11-2 and TRBJ1-2; D might be TRBD1 (6 bases). CDR3 length: 14 amino acids. With 8 bases removed from V and 0 bases from J, the gap between germline ends came to 13 bases. Looked up from germline, CDR1 is SGHAT and CDR2 is FQNNGV. CDR3 in amino acids: CASGEGGANYGYTF. The CDR3 DNA is TGTGCCAGCGGGGAGGGGGGAGCTAACTATGGCTACACCTTC. Using reference TRBV11-2 and TRBJ1-2 for the parts outside the CDR3, the full variable domain is EAGVAQSPRYKIIEKRQSVAFWCNPISGHATLYWYQQILGQGPKLLIQFQNNGVVDDSQLPKDRFSAERLKGVDSTLKIQPAKLEDSAVYLCASGEGGANYGYTFGSGTRLTVV.

The J gene is TRBJ1-5, the V gene TRBV19, with 9 bases that match TRBD1. Trimming took 5 bases from V and 4 from J; bases not matched to a gene: 6. The CDR3 extends over 15 amino acids. Germline-derived CDR1 and CDR2 are LNHDA and SQIVND (reference sequence). The CDR3 region is CASSQDRGANQPQHF. The CDR3 nucleotides read TGTGCCAGTAGTCAAGACAGGGGGGCAAATCAGCCCCAGCATTTT.

This chain links TRBV27 with TRBJ2-7, with D unclear. The CDR3 runs 13 residues. Between the trimmed V and J ends, which lost 7 bases and 0 bases, there was a span of 10 bases. CDR1 and CDR2 from the germline V gene are MNHEY and SMNVEV (reference sequence). The CDR3 coding sequence is TGTGCCAGCAAAGAGGCTAACTCCTACGAGCAGTACTTC. Amino acid sequence: CASKEANSYEQYF.

The chain uses TRBV29-1 and TRBJ1-4; a weak D match, TRBD1 (5 bases). This CDR3 contains 12 residues. Per the germline V gene, CDR1 is SQVTM and CDR2 is ANQGSEA. The V and J ends lost 5 bases and 8 bases respectively, with 12 bases between them. The chain's CDR3 is CSVLSREEKLFF. CDR3 nucleotide sequence: TGCAGCGTTCTGTCCAGGGAAGAAAAACTGTTTTTT.

CDR3 amino acids: CASSILAYSYEQYF. The CDR3 region has the DNA TGTGCCAGTAGTATATTAGCGTACTCCTACGAGCAGTACTTC. The chain has TRBV19 and TRBJ2-7, with D possibly matching TRBD2 (5 bases). Per germline, CDR1 LNHDA and CDR2 SQIVND (reference sequence). The CDR3 extends over 14 amino acids. V lost 2 bases to trimming and J lost 0 bases, with 8 bases between them.

V and J are TRBV4-3 and TRBJ1-4; D uncertain. The V gene's germline CDR1 is LGHNA and CDR2 YSLEER. V dropped 0 bases and J dropped 7 bases, with 15 bases sitting between them. This CDR3 is built from 16 residues. DNA for the CDR3: TGCGCCAGCAGCCAAGATCTCAGGAGCGGAGTTGAAAAACTGTTTTTT. It yields the protein CASSQDLRSGVEKLFF.

The CDR3 loop is CASSQDPGPSGVTQYF. The CDR3 coding sequence is TGCGCCAGCAGCCAAGATCCGGGACCCTCGGGGGTTACGCAGTATTTT. The chain employs TRBV4-3 and TRBJ2-3, with a weak D call TRBD2 (6 bases). The germline V gene encodes CDR1 LGHNA and CDR2 YSLEER. V was trimmed by 0 bases and J by 8 bases, leaving 18 bases between them. The CDR3 is 16 residues long.